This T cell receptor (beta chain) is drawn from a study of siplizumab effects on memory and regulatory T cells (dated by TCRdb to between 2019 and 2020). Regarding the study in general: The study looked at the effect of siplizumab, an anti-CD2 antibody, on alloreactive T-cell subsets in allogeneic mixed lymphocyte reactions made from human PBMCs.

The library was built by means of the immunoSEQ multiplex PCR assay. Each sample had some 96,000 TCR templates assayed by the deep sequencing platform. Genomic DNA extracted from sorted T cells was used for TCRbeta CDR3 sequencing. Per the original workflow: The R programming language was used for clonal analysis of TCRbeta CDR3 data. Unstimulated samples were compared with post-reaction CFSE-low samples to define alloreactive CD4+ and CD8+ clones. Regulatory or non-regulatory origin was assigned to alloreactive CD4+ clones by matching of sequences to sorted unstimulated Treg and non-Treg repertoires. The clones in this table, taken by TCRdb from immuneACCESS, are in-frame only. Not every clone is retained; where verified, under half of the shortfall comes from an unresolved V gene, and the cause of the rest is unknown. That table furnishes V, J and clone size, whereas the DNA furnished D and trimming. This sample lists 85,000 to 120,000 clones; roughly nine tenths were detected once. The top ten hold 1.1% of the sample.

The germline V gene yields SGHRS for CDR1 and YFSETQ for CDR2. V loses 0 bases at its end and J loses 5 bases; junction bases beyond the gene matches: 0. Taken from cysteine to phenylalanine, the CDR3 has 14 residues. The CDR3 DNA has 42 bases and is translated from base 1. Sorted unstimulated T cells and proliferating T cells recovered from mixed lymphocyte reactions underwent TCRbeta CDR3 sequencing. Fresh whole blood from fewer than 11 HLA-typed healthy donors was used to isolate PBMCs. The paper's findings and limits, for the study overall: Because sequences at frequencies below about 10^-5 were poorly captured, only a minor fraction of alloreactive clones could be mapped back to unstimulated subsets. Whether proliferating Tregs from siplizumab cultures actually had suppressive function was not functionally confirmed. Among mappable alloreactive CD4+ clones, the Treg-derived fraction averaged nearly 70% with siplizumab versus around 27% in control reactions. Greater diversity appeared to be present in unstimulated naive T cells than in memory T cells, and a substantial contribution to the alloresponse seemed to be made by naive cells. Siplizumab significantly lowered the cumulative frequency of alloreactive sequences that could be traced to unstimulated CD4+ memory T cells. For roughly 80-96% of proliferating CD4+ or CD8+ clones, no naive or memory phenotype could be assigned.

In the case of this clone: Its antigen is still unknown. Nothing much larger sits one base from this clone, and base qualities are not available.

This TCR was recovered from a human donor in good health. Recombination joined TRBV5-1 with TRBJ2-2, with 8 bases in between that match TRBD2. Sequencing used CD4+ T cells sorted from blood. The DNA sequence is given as TGCGCCAGCAGCTTGGGCGGGAGGACCGGGGAGCTGTTTTTT. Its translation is CASSLGGRTGELFF.